This T cell receptor (beta chain) was found in a study of blood T cells in healthy people across ages. Background on the study: Template-switching capture recovered about one barcoded beta molecule per two T cells.

The ends were cut back, 2 bases at V and 6 bases at J, with 11 bases in the middle. Germline V CDR1 and CDR2: LNHDA, SQIVND (reference sequence). The CDR3 sequence is 14 residues long. This clonotype has just a few counts. The second PCR ran about 6 to 12 cycles with a sample-barcoded 5' primer and J-beta primers. Each CDR3 protein is one row after TCRdb ran MiXCR on the 5' RACE reads. Counted here are around 990,000 distinct CDR3 sequences, 30% to 40% occurring once; the ten biggest clones make up under 15%. V gene TRBV19 combines with J gene TRBJ2-1; D unresolved. The specimen sequenced was blood. The TCR comes from a man in his late teens or twenties in good health. The CDR3, as DNA: TGTGCCAGTAGTATAAAAGTTCACCTCAATGAGCAGTTCTTC. Its protein is CASSIKVHLNEQFF.